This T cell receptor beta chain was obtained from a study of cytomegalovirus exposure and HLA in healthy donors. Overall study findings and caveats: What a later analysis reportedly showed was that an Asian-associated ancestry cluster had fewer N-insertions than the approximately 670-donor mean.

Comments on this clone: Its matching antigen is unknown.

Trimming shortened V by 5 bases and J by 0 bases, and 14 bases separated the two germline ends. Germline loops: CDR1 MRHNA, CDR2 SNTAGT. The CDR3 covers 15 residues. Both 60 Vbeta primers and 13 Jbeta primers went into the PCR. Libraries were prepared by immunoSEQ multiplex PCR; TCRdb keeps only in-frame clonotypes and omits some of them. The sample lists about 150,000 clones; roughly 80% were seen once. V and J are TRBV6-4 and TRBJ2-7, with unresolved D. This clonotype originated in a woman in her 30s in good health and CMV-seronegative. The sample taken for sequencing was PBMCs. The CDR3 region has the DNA TGTGCCAGCAGTTCGAGACACATACACTCCTACGAGCAGTACTTC. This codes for CASSSRHIHSYEQYF.